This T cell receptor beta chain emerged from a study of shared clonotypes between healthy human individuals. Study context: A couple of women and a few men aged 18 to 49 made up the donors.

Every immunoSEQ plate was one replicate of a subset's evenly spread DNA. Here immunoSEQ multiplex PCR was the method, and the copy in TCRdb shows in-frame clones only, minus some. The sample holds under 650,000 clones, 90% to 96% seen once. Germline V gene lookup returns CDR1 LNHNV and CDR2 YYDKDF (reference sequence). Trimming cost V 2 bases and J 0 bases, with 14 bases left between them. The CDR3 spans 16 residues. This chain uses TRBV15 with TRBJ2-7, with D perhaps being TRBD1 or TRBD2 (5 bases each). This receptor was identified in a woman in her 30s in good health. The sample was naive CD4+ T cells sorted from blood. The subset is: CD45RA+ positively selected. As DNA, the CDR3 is TGTGCCACCAGCAGAAAGGTTGGGGGAATCTCCTACGAGCAGTACTTC. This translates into CATSRKVGGISYEQYF.